This TCR beta chain was sequenced during a study of T cells and Merkel cell carcinoma outcomes. Study-wide points: In Merkel cell carcinoma, repertoire and T-cell density reportedly predicted outcomes.

As concerns this clone: No antigen is known for it.

The table came from immunoSEQ multiplex PCR; TCRdb's copy has only in-frame clones and leaves some out. The sample gives over 7,500 clones, around four fifths of which show up once; approximately 2.5% is in the top ten. CDR3 length: 15 residues. Looked up from germline, CDR1 is SGHRS and CDR2 is YFSETQ. The V and J ends lost 4 bases and 6 bases respectively, with 14 bases between them. The receptor's source is a human donor with Merkel cell carcinoma. The chain links TRBV5-1 to TRBJ1-6, with D possibly being TRBD1 (5 bases). Sequencing was done on a sample of tumor tissue from Merkel cell carcinoma. CDR3 DNA: TGCGCCAGCAGCCCTCTAGCAGGGCCTAATTCACCCCTCCACTTT. As protein: CASSPLAGPNSPLHF.